Listed below are T cell receptor beta chains from one sample, sequenced in a study of OX40 agonist ivuxolimab in advanced cancers. Repertoires were generated with immunoSEQ multiplex PCR, while TCRdb's copy carries only in-frame clones and drops some. Of 13,000 to 15,000 clones listed, more than 65% are singletons. Specimen: CD4+ or CD8+ T cells sorted from blood, collected in a trial of the OX40 agonist ivuxolimab. These TCRs come from an adult with an advanced solid tumor such as melanoma, head and neck, liver or kidney cancer. CDR3s include the opening cysteine and the closing phenylalanine or tryptophan. Each record gives: clone size, V gene, D gene, CDR3 protein. D genes are given only for firm matches. Only part of the rows carry a size: once, few, many, or a class if the clone is expanded.

NA	TRBV15	NA	CATRSGAAKNIQYF
NA	TRBV28	NA	CASSLVGEMNTEAFF
NA	TRBV5-1	TRBD2	CASSSQREYSNEQFF
NA	TRBV2	NA	CATGVYNEQFF
NA	TRBV9	TRBD1	CASSVGSTTGPQETQYF
NA	TRBV28	NA	CASSLGAGRVIF
NA	TRBV6-1	NA	CASSEGGGAYEKLFF
NA	TRBV7-9	NA	CASSTEGGNTEAFF
NA	TRBV15	NA	CATSTRRAEYNEQFF
NA	TRBV28	NA	CASTNRQTTKYEQYF
NA	TRBV2	NA	CASSELRAPQETQYF
once	TRBV28	TRBD1	CASSPIPTGSNTEAFF
once	TRBV19	NA	CASSPLLGHYEQYF
NA	TRBV28	TRBD1	CASNDRDRHQETQYF
NA	TRBV5-6	NA	CASSFTGAEAFF
NA	TRBV19	NA	CASSIEGTTDTQYF
NA	TRBV19	TRBD1	CASSATGGIYEQYF
NA	TRBV19	TRBD2	CASSTGGRGEQFF
NA	TRBV6-5	NA	CASSYSVSGANVLTF
NA	TRBV10-3	NA	CAINSGPNTEAFF
NA	TRBV6-6	TRBD1	CASSDRGDTDTQYF
NA	TRBV6-1	TRBD2	CASSEQGLAGDSAYNEQFF
NA	TRBV5-4	NA	CASSFPLSGTDTQYF
NA	TRBV18	TRBD1	CASSPPPGQDPENTEAFF
once	TRBV5-1	NA	CASSLEETQYF
NA	TRBV5-6	TRBD2	CAIRLAGNCEQYF
NA	TRBV19	TRBD2	CASRAGLVTGELFF
NA	TRBV6-6	TRBD1	CASSPGTGFGNTIYF
NA	TRBV11-2	NA	CASSNQGRTNTGELFF
NA	TRBV27	TRBD1	CASSLSGQAFEQYF
medium-sized	TRBV9	TRBD2	CASSVQGLAGGSDEQFF
NA	TRBV10-2	NA	CASSKDWKETQYF
NA	TRBV27	TRBD2	CASRTSGRFNEQFF